This T cell receptor (beta chain) was sequenced for a study of T cells in localized non-small cell lung cancer. Points on this clone: As yet, its antigen is unknown.

Overall study results and limits: Median about 58 top-100 tumor clones were shared with paired adjacent lung. Tumor trailed uninvolved adjacent lung in T cell clonality, which peaked there.

Here immunoSEQ multiplex PCR was the method, and the copy in TCRdb shows in-frame clones only, minus some. The data show 41,000 or so clones, with roughly 86% seen just once and less than 3.5% held by the top ten. V shed 5 bases, J shed 6 bases, and the junction held 7 bases outside the gene matches. Per germline, CDR1 LNHDA and CDR2 SQIVND (reference sequence). CDR3 length equals 15 residues. The starting material was peripheral blood, obtained before any cancer treatment. The genes are TRBV19 and TRBJ2-5; 12 bases are shared with TRBD1. This receptor was obtained from a female donor over 55 with stage I squamous cell lung carcinoma. DNA of the CDR3: TGTGCCAGTAGTGTCCCGGGACAGGGGGCGCAGACCCAGTACTTC. Translating gives CASSVPGQGAQTQYF.